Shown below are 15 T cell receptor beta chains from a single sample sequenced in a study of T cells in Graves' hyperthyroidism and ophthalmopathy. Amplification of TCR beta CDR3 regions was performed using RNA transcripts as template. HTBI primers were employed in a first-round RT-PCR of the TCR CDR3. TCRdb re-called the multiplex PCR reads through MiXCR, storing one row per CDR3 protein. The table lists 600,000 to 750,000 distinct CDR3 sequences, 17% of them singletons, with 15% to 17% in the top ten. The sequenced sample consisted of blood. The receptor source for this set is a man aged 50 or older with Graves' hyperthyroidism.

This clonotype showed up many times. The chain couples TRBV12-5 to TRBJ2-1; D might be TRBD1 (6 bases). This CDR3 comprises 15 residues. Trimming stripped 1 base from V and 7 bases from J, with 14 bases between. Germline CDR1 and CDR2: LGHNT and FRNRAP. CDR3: CASGLGQAWDNEQFF. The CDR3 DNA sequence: TGTGCTAGTGGTTTGGGACAGGCGTGGGATAATGAGCAGTTCTTC.

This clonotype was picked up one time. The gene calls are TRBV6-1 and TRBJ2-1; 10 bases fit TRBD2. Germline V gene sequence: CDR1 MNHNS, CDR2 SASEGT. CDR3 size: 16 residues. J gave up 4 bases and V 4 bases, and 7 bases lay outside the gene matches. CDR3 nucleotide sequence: TGTGCCAGCAGTGGAACCGGGACTAGCGCTTACAATGAGCAGTTCTTC. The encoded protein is CASSGTGTSAYNEQFF.

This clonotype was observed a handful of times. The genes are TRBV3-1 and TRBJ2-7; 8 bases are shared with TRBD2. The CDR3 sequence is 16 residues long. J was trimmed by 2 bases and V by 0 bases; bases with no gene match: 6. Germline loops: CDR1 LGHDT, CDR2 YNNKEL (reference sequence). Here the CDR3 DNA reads TGTGCCAGCAGCCAAGAGGCTAGCGGGTCTCCCTACGAGCAGTACTTC. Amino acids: CASSQEASGSPYEQYF.

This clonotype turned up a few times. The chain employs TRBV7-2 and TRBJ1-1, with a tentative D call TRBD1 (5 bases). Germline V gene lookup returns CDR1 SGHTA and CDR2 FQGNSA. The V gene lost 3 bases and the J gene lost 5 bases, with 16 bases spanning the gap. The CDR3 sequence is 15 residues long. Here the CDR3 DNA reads TGTGCCAGCAGCTTTTTAGGGAGGGGTAGGACTGAAGCTTTCTTT. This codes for CASSFLGRGRTEAFF.

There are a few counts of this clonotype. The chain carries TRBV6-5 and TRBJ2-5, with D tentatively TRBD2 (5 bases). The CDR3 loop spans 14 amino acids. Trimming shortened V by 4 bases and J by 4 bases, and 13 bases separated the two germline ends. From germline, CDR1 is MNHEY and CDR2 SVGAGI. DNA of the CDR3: TGTGCCAGCAGTTTGGGTCAGCGGCGAGAGACCCAGTACTTC. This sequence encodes CASSLGQRRETQYF.

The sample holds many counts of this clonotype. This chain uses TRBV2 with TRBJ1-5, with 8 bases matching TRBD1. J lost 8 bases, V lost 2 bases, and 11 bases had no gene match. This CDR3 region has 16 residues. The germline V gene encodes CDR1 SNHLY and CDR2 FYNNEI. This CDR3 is CASSEPGQGHLEPQHF. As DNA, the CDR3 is TGTGCCAGCAGTGAACCCGGACAGGGCCACCTCGAGCCCCAGCATTTT.

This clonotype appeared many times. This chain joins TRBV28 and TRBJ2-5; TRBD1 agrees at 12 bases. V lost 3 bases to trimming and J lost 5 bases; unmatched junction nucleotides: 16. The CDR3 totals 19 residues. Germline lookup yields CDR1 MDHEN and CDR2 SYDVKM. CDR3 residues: CASSLEISGTGGRRETQYF. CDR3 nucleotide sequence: TGTGCCAGCAGTTTGGAGATCTCCGGGACAGGGGGCAGAAGGGAGACCCAGTACTTC.

In DNA form, the CDR3 reads TGTGCCAGCAGTTTTTCCGGTGCCTATGAGCAGTTCTTC. It encodes CASSFSGAYEQFF. The chain carries TRBV27 and TRBJ2-1; D uncertain. V was shortened by 3 bases and J by 8 bases, with 11 bases between the two germline ends. The CDR3 is 13 amino acids. Germline-derived CDR1 and CDR2 are MNHEY and SMNVEV (reference sequence).

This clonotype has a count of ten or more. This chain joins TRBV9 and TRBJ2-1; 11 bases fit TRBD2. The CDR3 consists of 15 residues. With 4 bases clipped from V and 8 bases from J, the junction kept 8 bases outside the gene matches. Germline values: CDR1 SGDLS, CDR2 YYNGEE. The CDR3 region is CASSPTLAGVDEQFF. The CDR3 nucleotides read TGTGCCAGCAGCCCAACACTAGCGGGAGTTGATGAGCAGTTCTTC.

The CDR3 sequence: CASALGRVAASTDTQYF. The CDR3, as DNA: TGTGCTAGTGCCCTAGGCCGGGTAGCGGCTAGCACAGATACGCAGTATTTT. The J gene is TRBJ2-3, the V gene TRBV12-5; D is possibly TRBD2 (6 bases). Trimming stripped 7 bases from V and 0 bases from J, with 20 bases between. CDR3 length: 17 residues. Germline CDR1 LGHNT, CDR2 FRNRAP. The whole variable domain, remainder taken from reference TRBV12-5 and TRBJ2-3, is DARVTQTPRHKVTEMGQEVTMRCQPILGHNTVFWYRQTMMQGLELLAYFRNRAPLDDSGMPKDRFSAEMPDATLATLKIQPSEPRDSAVYFCASALGRVAASTDTQYFGPGTRLTVL.

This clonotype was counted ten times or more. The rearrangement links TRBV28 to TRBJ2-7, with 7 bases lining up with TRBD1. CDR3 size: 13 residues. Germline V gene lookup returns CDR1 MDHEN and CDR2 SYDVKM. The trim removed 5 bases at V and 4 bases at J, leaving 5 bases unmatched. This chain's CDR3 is CASSQQGKYEQYF. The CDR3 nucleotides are TGTGCCAGCAGTCAACAGGGGAAGTACGAGCAGTACTTC.

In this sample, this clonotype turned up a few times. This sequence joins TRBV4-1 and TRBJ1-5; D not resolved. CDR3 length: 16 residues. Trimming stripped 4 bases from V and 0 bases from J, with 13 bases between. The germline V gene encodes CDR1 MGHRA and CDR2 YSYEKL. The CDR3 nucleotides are TGCGCCAGCAGCCTCCTACCCCCTAGTAGCAATCAGCCCCAGCATTTT. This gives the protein CASSLLPPSSNQPQHF.

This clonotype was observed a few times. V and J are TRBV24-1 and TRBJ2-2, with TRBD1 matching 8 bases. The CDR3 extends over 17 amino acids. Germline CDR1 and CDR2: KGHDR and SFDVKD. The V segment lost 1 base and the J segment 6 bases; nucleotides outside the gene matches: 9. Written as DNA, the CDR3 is TGTGCCACCAGTGATTTTGGGGCCAGGGGGCTTGCCGGGGAGCTGTTTTTT. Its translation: CATSDFGARGLAGELFF.

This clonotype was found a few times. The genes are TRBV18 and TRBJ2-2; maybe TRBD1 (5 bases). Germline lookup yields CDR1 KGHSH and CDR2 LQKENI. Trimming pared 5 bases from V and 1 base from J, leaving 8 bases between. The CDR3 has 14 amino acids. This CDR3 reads CASSATGNTGELFF. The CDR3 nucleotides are TGTGCCAGCTCAGCCACAGGGAACACCGGGGAGCTGTTTTTT.

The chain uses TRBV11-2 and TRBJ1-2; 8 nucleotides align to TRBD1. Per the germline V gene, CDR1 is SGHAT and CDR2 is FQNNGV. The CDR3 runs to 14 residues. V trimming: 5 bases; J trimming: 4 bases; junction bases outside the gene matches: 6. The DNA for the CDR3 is TGTGCCAGCAGCCCCAGCGACAGGGGCTATGGCTACACCTTC. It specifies CASSPSDRGYGYTF.